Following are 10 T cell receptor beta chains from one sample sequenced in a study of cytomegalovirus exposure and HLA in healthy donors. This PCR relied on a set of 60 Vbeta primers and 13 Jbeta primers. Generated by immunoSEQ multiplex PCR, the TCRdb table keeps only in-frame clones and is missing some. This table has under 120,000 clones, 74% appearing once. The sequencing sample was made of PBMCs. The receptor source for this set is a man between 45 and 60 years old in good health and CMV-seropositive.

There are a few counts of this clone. The CDR3 region has the DNA TGTGCCACCAGCAGGGGACAGGGTAGGACAGATACGCAGTATTTT. Translation: CATSRGQGRTDTQYF. J is TRBJ2-3 and V is TRBV15; 9 positions agree with TRBD1. The CDR3 extends over 15 amino acids. Trimming at V came to 3 bases and at J to 3 bases, leaving 4 bases not matched to a gene. Germline V gene sequence: CDR1 LNHNV, CDR2 YYDKDF (reference sequence).

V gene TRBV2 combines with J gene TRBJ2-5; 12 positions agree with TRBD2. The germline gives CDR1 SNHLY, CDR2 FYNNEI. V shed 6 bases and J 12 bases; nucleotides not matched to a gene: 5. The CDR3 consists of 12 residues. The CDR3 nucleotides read TGTGCCAGCAGGGAAACTAGCGGGAGGAAGTACTTC. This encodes CASRETSGRKYF.

The DNA for the CDR3 is TGTGCTAGTGGTTTGGGGACAGCCAAAGGCAATCAGCCCCAGCATTTT. Protein sequence: CASGLGTAKGNQPQHF. The genes are TRBV12-5 and TRBJ1-5; D is possibly TRBD1 (6 bases). The CDR3 loop spans 16 amino acids. CDR1 is LGHNT, CDR2 FRNRAP, per germline. Trimming stripped 1 base from V and 2 bases from J, with 12 bases between.

The CDR3 region is CASSAQGAGTNEKLFF. The DNA for the CDR3 is TGTGCCAGCAGTGCCCAGGGGGCCGGCACTAATGAAAAACTGTTTTTT. The chain couples TRBV27 to TRBJ1-4; TRBD1 agrees at 8 bases. Germline CDR1 is MNHEY and CDR2 is SMNVEV (reference sequence). The CDR3 loop spans 16 amino acids. The V gene end was trimmed by 5 bases and the J gene end by 2 bases; junction bases not matched to a gene: 7.

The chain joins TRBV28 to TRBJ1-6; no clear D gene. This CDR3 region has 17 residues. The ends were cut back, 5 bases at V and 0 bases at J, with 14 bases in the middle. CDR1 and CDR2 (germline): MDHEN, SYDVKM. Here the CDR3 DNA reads TGTGCCAGCAGTCCCCCTTCTGATAGCTCCTATAATTCACCCCTCCACTTT. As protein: CASSPPSDSSYNSPLHF.

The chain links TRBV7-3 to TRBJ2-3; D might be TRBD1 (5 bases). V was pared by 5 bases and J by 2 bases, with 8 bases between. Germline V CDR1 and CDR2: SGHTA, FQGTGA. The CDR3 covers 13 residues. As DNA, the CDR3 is TGTGCCAGCAGCCCACAGGTCACAGATACGCAGTATTTT. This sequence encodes CASSPQVTDTQYF.

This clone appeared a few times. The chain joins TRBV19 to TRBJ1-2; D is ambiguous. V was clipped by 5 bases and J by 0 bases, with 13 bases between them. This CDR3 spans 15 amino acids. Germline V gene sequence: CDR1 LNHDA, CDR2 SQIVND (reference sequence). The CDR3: CASSRSQVANYGYTF. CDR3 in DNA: TGTGCCAGTAGTCGCTCTCAAGTAGCTAACTATGGCTACACCTTC.

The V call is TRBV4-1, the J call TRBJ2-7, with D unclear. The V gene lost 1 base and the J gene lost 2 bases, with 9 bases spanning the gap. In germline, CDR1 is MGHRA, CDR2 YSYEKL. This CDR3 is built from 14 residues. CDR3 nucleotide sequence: TGCGCCAGCAGCCAAGTTCGAGGTCCCTACGAGCAGTACTTC. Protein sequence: CASSQVRGPYEQYF.

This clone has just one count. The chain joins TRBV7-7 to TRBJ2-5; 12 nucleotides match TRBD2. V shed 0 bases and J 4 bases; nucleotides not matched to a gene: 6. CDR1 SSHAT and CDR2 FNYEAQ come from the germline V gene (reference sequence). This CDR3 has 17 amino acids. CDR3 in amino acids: CASSLAGLAGGRETQYF. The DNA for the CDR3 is TGTGCCAGCAGCTTAGCAGGCCTAGCGGGGGGGCGAGAGACCCAGTACTTC. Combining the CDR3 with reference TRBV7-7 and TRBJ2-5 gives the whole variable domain GAGVSQSPRYKVTKRGQDVTLRCDPISSHATLYWYQQALGQGPEFLTYFNYEAQPDKSGLPSDRFSAERPEGSISTLTIQRTEQRDSAMYRCASSLAGLAGGRETQYFGPGTRLLVL.

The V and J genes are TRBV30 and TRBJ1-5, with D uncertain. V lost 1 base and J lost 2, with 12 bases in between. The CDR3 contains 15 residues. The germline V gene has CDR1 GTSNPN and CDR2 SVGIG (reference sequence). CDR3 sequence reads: CAWSAPRRGNQPQHF. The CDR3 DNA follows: TGTGCCTGGAGTGCCCCACGGAGGGGCAATCAGCCCCAGCATTTT.